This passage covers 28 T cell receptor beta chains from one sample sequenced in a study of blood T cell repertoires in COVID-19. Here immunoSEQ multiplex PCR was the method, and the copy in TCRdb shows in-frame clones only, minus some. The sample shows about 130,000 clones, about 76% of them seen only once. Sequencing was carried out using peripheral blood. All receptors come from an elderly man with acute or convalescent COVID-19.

The CDR3 region is CASSSIQGKLFF. The CDR3 bases are TGCGCCAGCAGCTCGATACAGGGGAAACTGTTTTTT. The chain joins TRBV5-1 to TRBJ1-4; 7 nucleotides line up with TRBD1. Germline values: CDR1 SGHRS, CDR2 YFSETQ. Trimming removed 3 bases from V and 11 bases from J; junction bases left unmatched: 4. The CDR3 contains 12 residues.

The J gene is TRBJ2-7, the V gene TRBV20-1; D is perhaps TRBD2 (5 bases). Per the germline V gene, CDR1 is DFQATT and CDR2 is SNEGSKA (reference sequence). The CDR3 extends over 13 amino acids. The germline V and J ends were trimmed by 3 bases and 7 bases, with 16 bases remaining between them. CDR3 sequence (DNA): TGCAGTGCTAGTCGACATAATGAGGGAGAGCAGTACTTC. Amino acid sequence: CSASRHNEGEQYF.

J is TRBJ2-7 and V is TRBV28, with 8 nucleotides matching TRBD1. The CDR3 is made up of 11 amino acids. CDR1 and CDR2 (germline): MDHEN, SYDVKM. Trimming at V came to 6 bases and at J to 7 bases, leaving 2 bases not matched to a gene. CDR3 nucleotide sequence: TGTGCCAGCAGCAGGGGGCGGGAGCAGTACTTC. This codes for CASSRGREQYF. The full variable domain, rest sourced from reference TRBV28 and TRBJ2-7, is DVKVTQSSRYLVKRTGEKVFLECVQDMDHENMFWYRQDPGLGLRLIYFSYDVKMKEKGDIPEGYSVSREKKERFSLILESASTNQTSMYLCASSRGREQYFGPGTRLTVT.

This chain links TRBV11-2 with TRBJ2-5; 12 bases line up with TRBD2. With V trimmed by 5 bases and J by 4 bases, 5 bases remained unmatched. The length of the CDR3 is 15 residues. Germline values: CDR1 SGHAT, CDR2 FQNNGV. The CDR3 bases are TGTGCCAGCAGCATCGCTAGCGGGGGGGCAGAGACCCAGTACTTC. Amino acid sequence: CASSIASGGAETQYF. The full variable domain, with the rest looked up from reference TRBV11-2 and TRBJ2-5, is EAGVAQSPRYKIIEKRQSVAFWCNPISGHATLYWYQQILGQGPKLLIQFQNNGVVDDSQLPKDRFSAERLKGVDSTLKIQPAKLEDSAVYLCASSIASGGAETQYFGPGTRLLVL.

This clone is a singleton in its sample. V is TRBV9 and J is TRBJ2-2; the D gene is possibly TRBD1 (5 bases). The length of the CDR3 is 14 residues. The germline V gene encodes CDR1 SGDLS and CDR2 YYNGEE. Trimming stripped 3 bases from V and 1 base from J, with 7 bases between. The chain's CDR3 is CASSAGQNTGELFF. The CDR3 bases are TGTGCCAGCAGCGCCGGACAGAACACCGGGGAGCTGTTTTTT.

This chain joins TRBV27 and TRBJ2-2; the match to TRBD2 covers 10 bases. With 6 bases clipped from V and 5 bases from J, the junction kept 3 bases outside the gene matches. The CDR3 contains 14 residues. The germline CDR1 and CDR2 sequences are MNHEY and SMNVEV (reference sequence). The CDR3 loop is CASSKLAGTGELFF. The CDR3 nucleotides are TGTGCCAGCAGCAAACTAGCGGGGACCGGGGAGCTGTTTTTT.

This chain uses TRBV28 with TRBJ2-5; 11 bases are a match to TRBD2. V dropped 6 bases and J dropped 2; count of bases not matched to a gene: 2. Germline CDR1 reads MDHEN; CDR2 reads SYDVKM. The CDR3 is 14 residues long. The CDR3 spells CASRTSGAQETQYF. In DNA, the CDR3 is TGTGCCAGCAGGACTAGCGGGGCGCAAGAGACCCAGTACTTC.

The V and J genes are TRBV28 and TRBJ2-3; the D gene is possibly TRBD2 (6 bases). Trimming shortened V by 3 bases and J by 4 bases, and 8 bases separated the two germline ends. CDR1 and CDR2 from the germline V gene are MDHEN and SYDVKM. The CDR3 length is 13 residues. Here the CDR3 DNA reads TGTGCCAGCAGTTTGCGGGACCCAGATACGCAGTATTTT. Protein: CASSLRDPDTQYF.

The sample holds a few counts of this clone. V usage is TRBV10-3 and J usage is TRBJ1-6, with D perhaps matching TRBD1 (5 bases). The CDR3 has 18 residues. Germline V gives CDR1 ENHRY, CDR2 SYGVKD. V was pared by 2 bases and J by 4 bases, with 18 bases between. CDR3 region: CAISEALSRRGYNSPLHF. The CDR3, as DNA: TGTGCCATCAGTGAGGCCCTCTCTCGTAGGGGATATAATTCACCCCTCCACTTT.

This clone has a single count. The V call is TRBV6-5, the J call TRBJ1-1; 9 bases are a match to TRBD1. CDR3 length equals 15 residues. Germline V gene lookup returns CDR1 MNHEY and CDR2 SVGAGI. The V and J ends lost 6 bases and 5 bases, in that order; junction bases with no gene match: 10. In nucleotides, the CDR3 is TGTGCCAGCAGCTTACAGGGGGCCATGGGAACTGAAGCTTTCTTT. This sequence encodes CASSLQGAMGTEAFF.

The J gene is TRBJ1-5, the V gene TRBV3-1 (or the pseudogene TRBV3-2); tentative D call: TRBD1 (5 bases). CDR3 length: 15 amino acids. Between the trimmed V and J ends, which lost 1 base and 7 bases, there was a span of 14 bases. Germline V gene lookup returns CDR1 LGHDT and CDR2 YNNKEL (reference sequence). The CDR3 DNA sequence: TGTGCCAGCAGCCAAGGTGGAGGGGTTGGGCAGCCCCAGCATTTT. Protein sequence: CASSQGGGVGQPQHF.

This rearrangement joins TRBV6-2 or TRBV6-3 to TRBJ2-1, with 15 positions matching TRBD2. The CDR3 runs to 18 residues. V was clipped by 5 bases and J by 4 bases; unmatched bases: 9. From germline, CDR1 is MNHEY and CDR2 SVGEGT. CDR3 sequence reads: CASSAGLAGGPGYNEQFF. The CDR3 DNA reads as TGTGCCAGCAGTGCCGGACTAGCGGGGGGGCCTGGTTACAATGAGCAGTTCTTC.

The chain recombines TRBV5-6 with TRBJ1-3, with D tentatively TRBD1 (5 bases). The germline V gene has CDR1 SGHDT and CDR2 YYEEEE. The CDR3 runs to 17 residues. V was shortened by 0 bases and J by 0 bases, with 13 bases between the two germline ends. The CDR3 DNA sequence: TGTGCCAGCAGCTTGGGGGGCCCACGGCGCTCTGGAAACACCATATATTTT. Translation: CASSLGGPRRSGNTIYF.

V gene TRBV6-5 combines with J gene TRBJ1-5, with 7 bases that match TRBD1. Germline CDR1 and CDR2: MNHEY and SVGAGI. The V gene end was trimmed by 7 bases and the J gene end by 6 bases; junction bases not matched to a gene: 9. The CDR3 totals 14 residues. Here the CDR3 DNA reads TGTGCCAGCAAAAATACAGGGGTGGGTCAGCCCCAGCATTTT. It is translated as CASKNTGVGQPQHF.

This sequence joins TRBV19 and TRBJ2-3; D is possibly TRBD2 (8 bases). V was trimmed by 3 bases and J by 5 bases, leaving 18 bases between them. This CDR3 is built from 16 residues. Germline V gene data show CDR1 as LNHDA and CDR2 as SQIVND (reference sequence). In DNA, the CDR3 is TGTGCCAGTAGTATCGGGGGGGCAGGGGGTAAAGATACGCAGTATTTT. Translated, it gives CASSIGGAGGKDTQYF.

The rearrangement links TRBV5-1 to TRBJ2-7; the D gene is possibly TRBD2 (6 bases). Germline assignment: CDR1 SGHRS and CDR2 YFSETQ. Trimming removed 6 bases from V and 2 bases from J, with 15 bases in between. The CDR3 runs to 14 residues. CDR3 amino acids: CASTPGGKPYEQYF. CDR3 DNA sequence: TGCGCCAGCACCCCGGGCGGGAAGCCCTACGAGCAGTACTTC.

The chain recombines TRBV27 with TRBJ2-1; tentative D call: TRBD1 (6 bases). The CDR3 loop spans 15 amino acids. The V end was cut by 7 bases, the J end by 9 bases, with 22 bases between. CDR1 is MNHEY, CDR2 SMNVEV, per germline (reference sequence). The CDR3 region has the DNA TGTGCCAGCACTTCGAGTTTATATCAGGGGATTGAGCAGTTCTTC. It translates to CASTSSLYQGIEQFF.

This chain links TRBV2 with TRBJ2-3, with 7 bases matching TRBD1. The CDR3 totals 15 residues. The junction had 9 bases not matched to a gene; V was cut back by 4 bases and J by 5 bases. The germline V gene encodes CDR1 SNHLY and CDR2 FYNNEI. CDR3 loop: CASSATGVGGDTQYF. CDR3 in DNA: TGTGCCAGCAGTGCCACAGGGGTCGGAGGAGATACGCAGTATTTT.

CDR3 nucleotides: TGTGCCAGCAGTAAGGACAGGGGGTCCTACGAGCAGTACTTC. It translates to CASSKDRGSYEQYF. The rearrangement links TRBV6-5 to TRBJ2-7, with 10 positions matching TRBD1. The CDR3 covers 14 residues. From germline, CDR1 is MNHEY and CDR2 SVGAGI. V was pared by 5 bases and J by 1 base, with 2 bases of the junction left unmatched.

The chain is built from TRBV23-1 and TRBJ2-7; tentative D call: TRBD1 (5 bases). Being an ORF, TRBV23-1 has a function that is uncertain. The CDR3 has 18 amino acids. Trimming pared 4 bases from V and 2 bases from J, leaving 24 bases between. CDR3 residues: CASSPAQKGAGYTYEQYF. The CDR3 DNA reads TGCGCCAGCAGTCCCGCCCAAAAAGGGGCCGGGTATACCTACGAGCAGTACTTC.

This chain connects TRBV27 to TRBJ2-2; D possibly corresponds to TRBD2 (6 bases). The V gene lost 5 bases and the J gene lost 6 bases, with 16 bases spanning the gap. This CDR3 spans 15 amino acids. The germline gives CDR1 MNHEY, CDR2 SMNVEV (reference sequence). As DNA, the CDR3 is TGTGCCAGCAGTCCCGATGGGAGGTCGGCCGGGGAGCTGTTTTTT. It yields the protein CASSPDGRSAGELFF.

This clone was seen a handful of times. The CDR3 protein is CASFYPGTGDYEQYF. In DNA, the CDR3 is TGTGCCAGCTTCTACCCCGGGACAGGGGACTACGAGCAGTACTTC. The V gene is TRBV2, the J gene TRBJ2-7, with TRBD1 identical over 10 bases. After removal of 8 bases from V and 3 bases from J, the junction contained 10 bases not matched to a gene. The CDR3 is made up of 15 amino acids. Per germline, CDR1 SNHLY and CDR2 FYNNEI.

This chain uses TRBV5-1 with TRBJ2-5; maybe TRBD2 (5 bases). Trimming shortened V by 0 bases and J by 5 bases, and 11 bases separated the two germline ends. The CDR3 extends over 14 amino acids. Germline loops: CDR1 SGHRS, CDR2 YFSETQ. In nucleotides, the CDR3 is TGCGCCAGCAGCTTGGTTGCAACGGGGGAGACCCAGTACTTC. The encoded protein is CASSLVATGETQYF.

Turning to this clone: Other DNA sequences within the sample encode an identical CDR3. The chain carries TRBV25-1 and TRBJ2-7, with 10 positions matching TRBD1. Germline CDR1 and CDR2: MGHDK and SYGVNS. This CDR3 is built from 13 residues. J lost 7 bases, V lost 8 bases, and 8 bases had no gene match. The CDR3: CASSGQGGGEQYF. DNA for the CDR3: TGTGCCAGCTCCGGACAGGGGGGTGGGGAGCAGTACTTC.

CDR3 protein: CASSYNRNRQVLYEQYF. CDR3 nucleotides: TGTGCCAGCAGTTACAACAGAAACCGACAGGTTCTCTACGAGCAGTACTTC. The rearrangement joins TRBV6-2 or TRBV6-3 to TRBJ2-7, with D possibly TRBD1 on 6 matching bases. Between the trimmed V and J ends, which lost 2 bases and 3 bases, there was a span of 20 bases. Per the germline V gene, CDR1 is MNHEY and CDR2 is SVGEGT. This CDR3 has 17 residues.

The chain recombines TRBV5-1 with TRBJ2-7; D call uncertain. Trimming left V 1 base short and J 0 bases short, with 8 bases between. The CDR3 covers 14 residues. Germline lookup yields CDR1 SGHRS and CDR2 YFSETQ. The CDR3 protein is CASSLLDNSYEQYF. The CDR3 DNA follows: TGCGCCAGCAGCTTGTTAGACAACTCCTACGAGCAGTACTTC.

The CDR3 reads CASSQAGGSDTGELFF. For the CDR3, the DNA is TGTGCCAGCAGCCAAGCAGGGGGATCGGACACCGGGGAGCTGTTTTTT. V and J are TRBV4-2 and TRBJ2-2, with 7 bases aligning to TRBD1. The CDR3 loop spans 16 amino acids. Germline V gene data show CDR1 as LGHNA and CDR2 as YNFKEQ. J lost 3 bases, V lost 1 base, and 5 bases had no gene match.

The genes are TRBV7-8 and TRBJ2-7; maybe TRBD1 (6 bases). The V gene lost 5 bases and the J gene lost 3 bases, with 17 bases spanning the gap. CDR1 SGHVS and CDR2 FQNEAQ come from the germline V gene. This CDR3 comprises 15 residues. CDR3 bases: TGTGCCAGCAGCACAAATCCGGGACACTACTACGAGCAGTACTTC. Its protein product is CASSTNPGHYYEQYF.